This T cell receptor (beta chain) was identified in a study of T cells in localized non-small cell lung cancer. General observations from the study: Appearance in adjacent lung was seen for a median around 55 of the top 100 tumor clones. Longer survival (overall) was linked to higher T cell density in blood.

Assay used: immunoSEQ multiplex PCR; TCRdb lists only in-frame clones, some missing. The sample consists of tens of thousands of clones, roughly 80% of them appearing once. As to this clone: Its antigen is undetermined.

Material: peripheral blood, obtained before any cancer treatment. This sequence was found in a male donor aged 60 or over with stage III squamous cell lung carcinoma.

Here the CDR3 DNA reads TGTGCCAGCAGGGGGGACAGGACGACTAATTCACCCCTCCACTTT. This gives the protein CASRGDRTTNSPLHF. The J gene is TRBJ1-6, the V gene TRBV6-5; 8 bases map to TRBD1. Germline loops: CDR1 MNHEY, CDR2 SVGAGI. The CDR3 is made up of 15 amino acids. Trimming at V came to 6 bases and at J to 6 bases, leaving 7 bases not matched to a gene.